The present T cell receptor beta chain was sequenced within a study of beta chain features in type 1 diabetes. Study-wide background: In all, more than 90,000,000 sorted cells from all samples were analyzed.

Regarding the study as a whole: Insertions were fewer and deletions more numerous at VDJ junctions in type 1 diabetes patients. Significant though moderate, a shortening of TCRB CDR3s appeared in all four CD4+ subsets of Type 1 diabetes patients.

Of the isolated RNA, all was reverse transcribed, and so the sequenced material was expressed TCRB transcripts. Only in-frame clones appear in the TCRdb table, and some are missing; sequencing was by immunoSEQ multiplex PCR. The repertoire has around 160,000 clones, around 9.7% of them found once; the top ten carry 0.7%. Notes on this clone: Its antigen is undetermined.

The V gene's germline CDR1 is LNHDA and CDR2 SQIVND (reference sequence). There are 14 residues in the CDR3. V lost 10 bases and J lost 4, with 19 bases in between. Researchers reported sorting CD4+ naive, central memory, regulatory and stem cell-like memory cells via CD45RO/CCR7/CD25/CD127/CD95/CD27. Sample: central memory CD4+ T cells from blood. The chain combines TRBV19 with TRBJ1-1, with D tentatively TRBD1 (6 bases). This receptor was obtained from a young woman with type 1 diabetes. CDR3 residues: CATSQQQGSTEAFF. For the CDR3, the DNA is TGTGCCACCAGCCAACAGCAGGGGAGCACTGAAGCTTTCTTT.